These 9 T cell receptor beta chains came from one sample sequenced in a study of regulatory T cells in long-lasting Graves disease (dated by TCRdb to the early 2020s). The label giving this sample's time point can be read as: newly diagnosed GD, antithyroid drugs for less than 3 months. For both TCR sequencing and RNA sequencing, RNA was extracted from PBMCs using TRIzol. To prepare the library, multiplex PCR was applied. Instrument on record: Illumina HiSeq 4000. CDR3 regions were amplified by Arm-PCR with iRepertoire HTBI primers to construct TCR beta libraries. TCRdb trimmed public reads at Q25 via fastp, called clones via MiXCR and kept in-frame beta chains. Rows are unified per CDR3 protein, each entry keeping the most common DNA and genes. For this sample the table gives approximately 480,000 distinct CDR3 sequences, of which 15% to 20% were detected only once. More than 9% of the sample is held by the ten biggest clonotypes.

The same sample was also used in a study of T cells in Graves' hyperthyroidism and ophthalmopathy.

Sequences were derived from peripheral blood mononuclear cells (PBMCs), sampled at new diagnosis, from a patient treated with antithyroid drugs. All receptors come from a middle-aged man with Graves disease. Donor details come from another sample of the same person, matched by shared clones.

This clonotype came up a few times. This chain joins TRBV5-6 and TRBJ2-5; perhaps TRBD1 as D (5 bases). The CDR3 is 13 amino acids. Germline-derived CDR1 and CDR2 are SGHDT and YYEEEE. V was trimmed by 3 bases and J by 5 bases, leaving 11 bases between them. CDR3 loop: CASSSYPGETQYF. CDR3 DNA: TGTGCCAGCAGCTCTTACCCAGGGGAGACCCAGTACTTC.

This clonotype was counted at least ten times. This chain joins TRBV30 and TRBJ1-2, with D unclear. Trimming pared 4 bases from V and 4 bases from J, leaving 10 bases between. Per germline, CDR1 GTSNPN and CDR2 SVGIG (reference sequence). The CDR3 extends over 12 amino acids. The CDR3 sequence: CAWMGRSYGYTF. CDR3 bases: TGTGCCTGGATGGGCAGAAGCTATGGCTACACCTTC.

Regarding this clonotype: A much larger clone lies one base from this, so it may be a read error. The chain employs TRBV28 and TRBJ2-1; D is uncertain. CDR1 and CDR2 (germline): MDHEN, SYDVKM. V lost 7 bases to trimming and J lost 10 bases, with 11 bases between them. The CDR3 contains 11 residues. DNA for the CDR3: TGTGCCAGCACCACGAGATACGAGCAGTTCTTC. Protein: CASTTRYEQFF.

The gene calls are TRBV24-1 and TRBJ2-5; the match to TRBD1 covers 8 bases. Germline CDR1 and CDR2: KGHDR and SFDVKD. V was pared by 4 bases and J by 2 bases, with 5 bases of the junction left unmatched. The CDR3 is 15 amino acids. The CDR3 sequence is CATSDRGQGQETQYF. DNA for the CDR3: TGTGCCACCAGTGACCGAGGACAGGGACAAGAGACCCAGTACTTC.

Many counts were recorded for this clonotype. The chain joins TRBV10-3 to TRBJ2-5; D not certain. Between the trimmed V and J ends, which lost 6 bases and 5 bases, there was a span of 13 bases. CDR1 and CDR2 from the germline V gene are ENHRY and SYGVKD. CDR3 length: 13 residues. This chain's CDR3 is CAISGNPRETQYF. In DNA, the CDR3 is TGTGCCATCAGCGGCAATCCAAGGGAGACCCAGTACTTC.

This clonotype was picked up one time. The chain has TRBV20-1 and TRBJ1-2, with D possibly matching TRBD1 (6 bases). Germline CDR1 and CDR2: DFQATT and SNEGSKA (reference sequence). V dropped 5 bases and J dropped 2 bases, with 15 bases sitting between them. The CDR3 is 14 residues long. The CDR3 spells CSAPDRNRNYGYTF. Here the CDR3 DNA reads TGCAGTGCTCCAGACAGGAACCGAAACTATGGCTACACCTTC.

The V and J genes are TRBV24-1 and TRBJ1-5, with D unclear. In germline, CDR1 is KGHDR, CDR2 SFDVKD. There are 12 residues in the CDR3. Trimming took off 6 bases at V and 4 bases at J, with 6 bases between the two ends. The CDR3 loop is CATSKINQPQHF. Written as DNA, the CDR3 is TGTGCCACCAGTAAAATAAATCAGCCCCAGCATTTT.

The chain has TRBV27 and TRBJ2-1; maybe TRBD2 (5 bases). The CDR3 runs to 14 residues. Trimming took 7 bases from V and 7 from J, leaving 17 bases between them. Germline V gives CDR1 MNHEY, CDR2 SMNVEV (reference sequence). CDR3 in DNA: TGTGCCAGCACATATTCGCATTCGGGGAATGAGCAGTTCTTC. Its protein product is CASTYSHSGNEQFF.

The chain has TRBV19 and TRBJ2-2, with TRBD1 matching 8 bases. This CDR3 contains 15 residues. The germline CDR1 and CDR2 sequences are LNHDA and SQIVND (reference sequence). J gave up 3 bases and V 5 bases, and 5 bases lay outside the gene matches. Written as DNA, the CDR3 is TGTGCCAGTAGTTTCTACAGGGGGGACACCGGGGAGCTGTTTTTT. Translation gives CASSFYRGDTGELFF.